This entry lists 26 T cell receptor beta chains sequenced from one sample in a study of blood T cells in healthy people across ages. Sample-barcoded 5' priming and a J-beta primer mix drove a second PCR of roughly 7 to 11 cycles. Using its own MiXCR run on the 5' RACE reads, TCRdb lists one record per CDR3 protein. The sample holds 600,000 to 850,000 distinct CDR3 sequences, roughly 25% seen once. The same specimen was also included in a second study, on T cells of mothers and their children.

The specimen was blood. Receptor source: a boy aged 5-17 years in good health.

As DNA, the CDR3 is TGTGCCAGCAGCCCCCGGGGAGGCCGGGGGCTTACTGTACGAACCTACGAGCAGTACTTC. This sequence encodes CASSPRGGRGLTVRTYEQYF. J is TRBJ2-5 and V is TRBV11-2, with D possibly called TRBD1 or TRBD2 (6 bases each). With the DNA end fitting TRBJ2-7 better, the J assignment may be wrong. Germline CDR1 and CDR2: SGHAT and FQNNGV. The CDR3 covers 20 residues.

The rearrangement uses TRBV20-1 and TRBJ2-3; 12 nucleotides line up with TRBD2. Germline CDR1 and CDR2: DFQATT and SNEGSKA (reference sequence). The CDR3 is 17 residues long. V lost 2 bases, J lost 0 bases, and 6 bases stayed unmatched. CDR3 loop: CSARTSGGTSSTDTQYF. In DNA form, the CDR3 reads TGCAGTGCTAGAACTAGCGGGGGGACTTCTAGCACAGATACGCAGTATTTT.

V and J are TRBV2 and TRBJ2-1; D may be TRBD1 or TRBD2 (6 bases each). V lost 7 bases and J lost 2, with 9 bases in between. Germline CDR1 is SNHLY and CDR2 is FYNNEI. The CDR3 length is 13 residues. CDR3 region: CASKGGAYNEQFF. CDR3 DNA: TGTGCCAGCAAGGGGGGTGCCTACAATGAGCAGTTCTTC.

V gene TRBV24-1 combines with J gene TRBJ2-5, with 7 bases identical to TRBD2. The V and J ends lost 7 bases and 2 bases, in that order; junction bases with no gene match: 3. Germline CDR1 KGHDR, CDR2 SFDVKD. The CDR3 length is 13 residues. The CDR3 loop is CATSPSGQETQYF. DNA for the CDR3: TGTGCCACCAGCCCTAGCGGACAAGAGACCCAGTACTTC.

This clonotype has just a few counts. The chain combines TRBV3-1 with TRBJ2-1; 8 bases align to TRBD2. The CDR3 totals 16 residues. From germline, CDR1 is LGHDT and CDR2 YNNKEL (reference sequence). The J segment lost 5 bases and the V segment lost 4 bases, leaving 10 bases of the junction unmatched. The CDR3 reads CASSLPKGTSDNEQFF. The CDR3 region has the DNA TGTGCCAGCAGCCTGCCGAAGGGGACTAGTGACAATGAGCAGTTCTTC.

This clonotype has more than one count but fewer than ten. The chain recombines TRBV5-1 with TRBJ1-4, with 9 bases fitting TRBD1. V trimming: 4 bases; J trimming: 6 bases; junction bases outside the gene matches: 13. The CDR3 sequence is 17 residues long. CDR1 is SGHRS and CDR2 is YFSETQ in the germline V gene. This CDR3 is CASSHTSQGAIDEKLFF. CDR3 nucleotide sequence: TGCGCCAGCAGCCACACCTCACAGGGGGCAATTGATGAAAAACTGTTTTTT. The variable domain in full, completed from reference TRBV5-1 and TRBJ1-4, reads KAGVTQTPRYLIKTRGQQVTLSCSPISGHRSVSWYQQTPGQGLQFLFEYFSETQRNKGNFPGRFSGRQFSNSRSEMNVSTLELGDSALYLCASSHTSQGAIDEKLFFGSGTQLSVL.

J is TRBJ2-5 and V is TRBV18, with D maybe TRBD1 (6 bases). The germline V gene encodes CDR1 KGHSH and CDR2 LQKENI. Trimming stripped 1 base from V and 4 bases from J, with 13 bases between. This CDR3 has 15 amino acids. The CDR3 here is CASSPRPAGAETQYF. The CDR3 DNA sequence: TGTGCCAGCTCACCACGGCCGGCAGGGGCAGAGACCCAGTACTTC.

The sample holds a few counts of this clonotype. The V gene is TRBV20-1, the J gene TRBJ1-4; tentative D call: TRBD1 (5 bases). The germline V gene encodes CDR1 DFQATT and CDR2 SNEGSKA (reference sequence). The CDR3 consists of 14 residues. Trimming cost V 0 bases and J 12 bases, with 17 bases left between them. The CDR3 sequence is CSARDLELPQELFF. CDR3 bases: TGCAGTGCTAGAGATTTGGAACTGCCACAGGAACTGTTTTTT.

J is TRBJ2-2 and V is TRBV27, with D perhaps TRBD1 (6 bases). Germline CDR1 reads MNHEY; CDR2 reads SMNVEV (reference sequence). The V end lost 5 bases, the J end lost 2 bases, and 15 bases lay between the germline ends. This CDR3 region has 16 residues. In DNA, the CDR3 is TGTGCCAGCAGTCAAACCGGGACAACCAACACCGGGGAGCTGTTTTTT. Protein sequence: CASSQTGTTNTGELFF.

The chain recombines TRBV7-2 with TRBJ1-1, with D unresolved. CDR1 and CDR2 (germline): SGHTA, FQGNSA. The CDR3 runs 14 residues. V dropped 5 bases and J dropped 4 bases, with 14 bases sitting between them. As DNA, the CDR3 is TGTGCCAGCAGCAGCGGGTCGTGGAGCACTGAAGCTTTCTTT. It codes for CASSSGSWSTEAFF.

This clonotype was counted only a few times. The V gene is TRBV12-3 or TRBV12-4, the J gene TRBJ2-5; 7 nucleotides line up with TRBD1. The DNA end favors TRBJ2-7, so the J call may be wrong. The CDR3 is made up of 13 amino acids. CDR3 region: CASSDREKYEQYF. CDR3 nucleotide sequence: TGTGCCAGCAGCGACAGGGAAAAGTACGAGCAGTACTTC.

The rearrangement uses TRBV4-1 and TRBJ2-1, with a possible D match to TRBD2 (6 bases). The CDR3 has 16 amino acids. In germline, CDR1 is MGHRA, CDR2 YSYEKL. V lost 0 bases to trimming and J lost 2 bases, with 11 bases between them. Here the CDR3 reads CASSQELGGTYNEQFF. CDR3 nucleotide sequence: TGCGCCAGCAGCCAAGAATTGGGGGGTACCTACAATGAGCAGTTCTTC.

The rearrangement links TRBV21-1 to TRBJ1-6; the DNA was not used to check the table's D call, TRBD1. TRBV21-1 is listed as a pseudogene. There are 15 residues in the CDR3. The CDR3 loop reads CASSNGTENYSPLHF. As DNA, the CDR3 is TGTGCCAGCAGCAATGGGACAGAAAATTATTCACCCCTCCACTTT.

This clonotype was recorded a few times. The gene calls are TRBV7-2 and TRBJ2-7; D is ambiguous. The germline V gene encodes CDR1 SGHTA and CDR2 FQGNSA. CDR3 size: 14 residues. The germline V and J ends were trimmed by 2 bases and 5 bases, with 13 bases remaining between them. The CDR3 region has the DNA TGTGCCAGCAGCTTAAGAGGTTCCCCCAACGAGCAGTACTTC. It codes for CASSLRGSPNEQYF. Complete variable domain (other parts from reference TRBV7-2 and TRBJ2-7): GAGVSQSPSNKVTEKGKDVELRCDPISGHTALYWYRQSLGQGLEFLIYFQGNSAPDKSGLPSDRFSAERTGGSVSTLTIQRTQQEDSAVYLCASSLRGSPNEQYFGPGTRLTVT.

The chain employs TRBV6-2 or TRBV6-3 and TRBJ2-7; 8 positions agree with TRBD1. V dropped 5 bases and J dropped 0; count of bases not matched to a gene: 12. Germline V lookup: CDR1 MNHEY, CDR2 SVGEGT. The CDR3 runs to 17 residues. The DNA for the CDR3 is TGTGCCAGCAGTCGCAGGCAGGGGGCCACAATCTCCTACGAGCAGTACTTC. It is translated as CASSRRQGATISYEQYF.

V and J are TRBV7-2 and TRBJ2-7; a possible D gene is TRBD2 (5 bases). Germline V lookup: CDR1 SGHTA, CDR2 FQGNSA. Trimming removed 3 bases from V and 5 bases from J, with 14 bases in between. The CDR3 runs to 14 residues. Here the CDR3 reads CASSFRSSPHEQYF. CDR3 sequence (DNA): TGTGCCAGCAGCTTTCGTTCTAGCCCCCACGAGCAGTACTTC.

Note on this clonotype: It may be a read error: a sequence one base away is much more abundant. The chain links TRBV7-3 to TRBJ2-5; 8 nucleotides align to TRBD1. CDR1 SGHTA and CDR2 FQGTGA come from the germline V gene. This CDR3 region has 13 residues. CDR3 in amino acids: CTSSRGTGETQYF. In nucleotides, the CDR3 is TGTACCAGCAGCCGTGGGACAGGAGAGACCCAGTACTTC.

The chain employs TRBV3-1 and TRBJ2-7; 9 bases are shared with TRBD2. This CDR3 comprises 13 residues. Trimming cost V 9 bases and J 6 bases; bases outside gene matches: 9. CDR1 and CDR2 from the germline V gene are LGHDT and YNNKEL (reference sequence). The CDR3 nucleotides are TGTGCCAGTTCTAGCGGGATACTGACCGAGCAGTACTTC. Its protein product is CASSSGILTEQYF.

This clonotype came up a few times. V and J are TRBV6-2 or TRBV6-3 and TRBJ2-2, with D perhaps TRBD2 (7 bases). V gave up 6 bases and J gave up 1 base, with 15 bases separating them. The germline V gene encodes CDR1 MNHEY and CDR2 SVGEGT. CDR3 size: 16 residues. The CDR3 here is CASRPPGGRNTGELFF. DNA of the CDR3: TGTGCCAGCAGACCTCCGGGGGGCCGGAACACCGGGGAGCTGTTTTTT.

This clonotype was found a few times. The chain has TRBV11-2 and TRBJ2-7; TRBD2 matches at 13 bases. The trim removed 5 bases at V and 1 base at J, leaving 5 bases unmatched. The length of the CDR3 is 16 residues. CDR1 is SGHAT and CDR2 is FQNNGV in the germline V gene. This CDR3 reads CASSPPGLAGSYEQYF. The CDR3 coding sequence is TGTGCCAGCAGCCCCCCGGGACTAGCGGGGTCCTACGAGCAGTACTTC.

The CDR3 region is CASSLATMETQYF. The CDR3 DNA follows: TGTGCCAGCAGCTTAGCTACGATGGAGACCCAGTACTTC. The J gene is TRBJ2-5, the V gene TRBV7-2; D uncertain. CDR1 is SGHTA, CDR2 FQGNSA, per germline. Trimming removed 0 bases from V and 5 bases from J, with 7 bases in between. CDR3 length: 13 amino acids.

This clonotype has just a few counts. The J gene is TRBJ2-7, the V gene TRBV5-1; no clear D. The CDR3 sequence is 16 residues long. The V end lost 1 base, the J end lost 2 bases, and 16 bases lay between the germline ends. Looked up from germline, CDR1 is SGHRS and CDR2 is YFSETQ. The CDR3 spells CASSLSAGVSTYEQYF. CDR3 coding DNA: TGCGCCAGCAGCTTGTCGGCCGGAGTCTCCACCTACGAGCAGTACTTC.

In nucleotides, the CDR3 is TGCAGCGTTGTTTACGGACTAGCCCCTTCCTACGAGCAGTACTTC. Protein sequence: CSVVYGLAPSYEQYF. The chain has TRBV29-1 and TRBJ2-5, with 8 bases aligning to TRBD2. The end of the DNA aligns better with TRBJ2-7, so the J call may be wrong. From germline, CDR1 is SQVTM and CDR2 ANQGSEA. The CDR3 sequence is 15 residues long.

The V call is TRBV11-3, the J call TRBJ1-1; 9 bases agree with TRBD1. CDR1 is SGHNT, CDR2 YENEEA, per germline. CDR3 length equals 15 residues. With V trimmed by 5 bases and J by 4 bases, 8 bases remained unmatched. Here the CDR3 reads CASSPGQGRTTEAFF. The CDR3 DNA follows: TGTGCCAGCAGCCCCGGACAGGGGAGGACCACTGAAGCTTTCTTT.

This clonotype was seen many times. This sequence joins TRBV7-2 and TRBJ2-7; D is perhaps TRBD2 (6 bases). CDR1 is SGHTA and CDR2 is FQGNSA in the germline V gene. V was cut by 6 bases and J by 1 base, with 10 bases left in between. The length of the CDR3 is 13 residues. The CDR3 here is CASSFAGSYEQYF. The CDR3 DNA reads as TGTGCCAGCAGTTTTGCGGGATCCTACGAGCAGTACTTC.

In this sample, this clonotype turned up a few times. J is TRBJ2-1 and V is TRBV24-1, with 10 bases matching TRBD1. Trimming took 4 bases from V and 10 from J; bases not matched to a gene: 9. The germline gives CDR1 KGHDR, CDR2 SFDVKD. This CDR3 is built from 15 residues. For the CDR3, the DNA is TGTGCCACCAGTGACCCGGACAGGGGGTGGCCCGAGCAGTTCTTC. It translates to CATSDPDRGWPEQFF.